What follows are 9 T cell receptor beta chains derived from one specimen sequenced in a study of T cells in Graves' hyperthyroidism and ophthalmopathy. Authors of the study amplified TCR beta CDR3 regions from RNA transcripts. First-round RT-PCR targeting the TCR CDR3 was performed with the HTBI primer set. MiXCR, run by TCRdb on the multiplex PCR reads, gives a single entry per CDR3 protein. This table holds fewer than 750,000 distinct CDR3 sequences, around 45% found once. Specimen: peripheral blood or thyroid tissue (not recorded which). Source of these receptors: a woman aged 18-30 years with Graves' hyperthyroidism.

The gene calls are TRBV7-6 and TRBJ1-1; no firm D call. Trimming left V 5 bases short and J 4 bases short, with 35 bases between. The CDR3 runs 21 residues. Germline V lookup: CDR1 SGHVS, CDR2 FNYEAQ. The CDR3: CASSPYRLAGGHDNEATEAFF. The CDR3 nucleotides are TGTGCCAGCAGCCCCTACCGACTAGCGGGAGGGCATGACAATGAGGCCACTGAAGCTTTCTTT. The variable domain in full, with the rest retrieved from reference TRBV7-6 and TRBJ1-1, is GAGVSQSPRYKVTKRGQDVALRCDPISGHVSLYWYRQALGQGPEFLTYFNYEAQQDKSGLPNDRFSAERPEGSISTLTIQRTEQRDSAMYRCASSPYRLAGGHDNEATEAFFGQGTRLTVV.

This clonotype has ten or more counts. This chain uses TRBV20-1 with TRBJ2-5, with D hard to call. CDR1 is DFQATT, CDR2 SNEGSKA, per germline (reference sequence). The CDR3 contains 14 residues. The V and J ends lost 4 bases and 7 bases respectively, with 19 bases between them. DNA of the CDR3: TGCAGTGCTAACCGACGTCTATTTTCGGGGACCCAGTACTTC. Its protein is CSANRRLFSGTQYF.

This clonotype was seen at least ten times. The rearrangement joins TRBV4-1 to TRBJ2-2; the D gene is possibly TRBD2 (5 bases). The CDR3 has 15 residues. Trimming left V 5 bases short and J 5 bases short, with 15 bases between. Germline V lookup: CDR1 MGHRA, CDR2 YSYEKL. CDR3 DNA: TGCGCCAGCAGCTTAGGGAGAGGGAAGACCGGGGAGCTGTTTTTT. Protein sequence: CASSLGRGKTGELFF.

This clonotype was counted many times. The chain recombines TRBV12-3 or TRBV12-4 with TRBJ1-4; 7 nucleotides align to TRBD1. Trimming cost V 5 bases and J 4 bases; bases outside gene matches: 4. The CDR3 totals 14 residues. The DNA for the CDR3 is TGTGCCAGCAGTCTCCGGGACAGTAATGAAAAACTGTTTTTT. Translated: CASSLRDSNEKLFF.

This clonotype occurred many times. The CDR3 sequence is CASSQRQGPNSPLHF. CDR3 sequence (DNA): TGCGCCAGCAGCCAGCGACAGGGACCTAATTCACCCCTCCACTTT. The chain couples TRBV4-1 to TRBJ1-6; 7 nucleotides align to TRBD1. J was trimmed by 6 bases and V by 3 bases; bases with no gene match: 5. The CDR3 is 15 amino acids. Germline V CDR1 and CDR2: MGHRA, YSYEKL.

Concerning this clonotype itself: A read error may account for a junction end that differs from germline. The V and J genes are TRBV19 and TRBJ1-6; unclear D gene. The CDR3 runs 19 residues. Germline CDR1 LNHDA, CDR2 SQIVND (reference sequence). CDR3 nucleotide sequence: TGTGCCAGTAGTGTAGACCCGGGATCGAAGGGCTCCTATAATTCACCCCTCCACTTT. Amino acid sequence: CASSVDPGSKGSYNSPLHF.

The rearrangement joins TRBV29-1 to TRBJ2-5, with D perhaps matching TRBD1 or TRBD2 (5 bases each). CDR1 and CDR2 (germline): SQVTM, ANQGSEA. CDR3 length: 14 amino acids. Deletions cut 8 bases from V and 2 bases from J, with 18 bases between. This CDR3 reads CSTSPGTEQETQYF. CDR3 nucleotides: TGCAGCACCTCCCCTGGGACGGAGCAAGAGACCCAGTACTTC.

The chain joins TRBV7-9 to TRBJ2-7, with D possibly matching TRBD2 (5 bases). The CDR3 runs to 12 residues. The germline V and J ends were trimmed by 5 bases and 7 bases, with 12 bases remaining between them. CDR1 and CDR2 (germline): SEHNR, FQNEAQ (reference sequence). CDR3 DNA: TGTGCCAGCAGCGGCATCTCGGGGGAGCAGTACTTC. This codes for CASSGISGEQYF. The variable domain in full, completed from reference TRBV7-9 and TRBJ2-7, reads DTGVSQNPRHKITKRGQNVTFRCDPISEHNRLYWYRQTLGQGPEFLTYFQNEAQLEKSRLLSDRFSAERPKGSFSTLEIQRTEQGDSAMYLCASSGISGEQYFGPGTRLTVT.

In the case of this clonotype: A much larger clone differs by one base, so this may be a read error. The J gene is TRBJ1-1, the V gene TRBV9, with TRBD1 matching 10 bases. CDR3 length: 14 amino acids. CDR1 is SGDLS, CDR2 YYNGEE, per germline. CDR3 DNA sequence: TGTGCCAGCAGCGTCGGACAGGGGGACACTGAAGCTTCCTTT. Protein sequence: CASSVGQGDTEASF.